This TCR beta chain was identified in a study of T-cell reconstitution after alpha-beta-depleted transplantation in children. Preparing the TCRbeta library involved the use of unique molecular identifiers. MiXCR, applied by TCRdb to the PCR reads, yields one record per CDR3 protein. The table lists about 640,000 distinct CDR3 sequences, approximately 17% of them singletons. This CDR3 has 11 amino acids. The germline V and J ends were trimmed by 4 bases and 7 bases, with 10 bases remaining between them. Germline CDR1 and CDR2: SQVTM and ANQGSEA. This TCR was recovered from a human donor who donated a stem cell graft to a child with acute myeloid leukemia. Material: PBMCs from the stem cell graft donor, obtained from the stem cell graft. The V call is TRBV29-1, the J call TRBJ1-1; D might be TRBD1 (5 bases). CDR3 in amino acids: CSVVGAGEAFF. The CDR3 coding sequence is TGCAGCGTTGTCGGGGCGGGTGAAGCTTTCTTT.